This T cell receptor (beta chain) was profiled in a study of human T cells and chemical hapten exposure. Background on the study: Each patient's scalp received weekly diphenylcyclopropenone throughout the approximately 25-week study. Study results and caveats: Positively correlated with patch test score were the counts of PT1 expanded TCRs.

Via MiXCR, TCRdb re-called the RACE reads, giving one row per CDR3 protein. The sample holds roughly 150,000 distinct CDR3 sequences, approximately 12% seen once. Time point indicated: patch test 2, 6 weeks after DPC sensitization. Treatment defined: therapeutic diphenylcyclopropenone sensitization with weekly scalp DPC. Unfractionated whole blood yielded the extracted total RNA. Regarding this clonotype: Antigen specificity is unknown. An end of the junction does not agree with germline; a read error may underlie this.

Germline assignment: CDR1 SSHAT and CDR2 FNYEAQ (reference sequence). CDR3 length: 13 residues. Sequenced here: whole blood, sampled in connection with sensitization to the hapten diphenylcyclopropenone (DPC). The receptor was isolated from a woman aged 50 to 60 with alopecia areata. Some clones in this sample may be carry-over from other donors' samples. The chain combines TRBV7-7 with TRBJ2-3; the D is unclear. CDR3 DNA sequence: TGTGCTAGCAGCGCAGACCACTTCGATACGCAGTATTTT. Translation gives CASSADHFDTQYF.